The rows below give T cell receptor beta chains drawn from one sample of a study of blood T cell repertoires in COVID-19. Profiled with immunoSEQ multiplex PCR; TCRdb holds only in-frame clones, not every one. Here the sample spans around 250,000 clones, around 86% being singletons. Sequenced material: peripheral blood. All receptors come from a woman aged 25 to 39 with active or convalescent COVID-19. CDR3s include the opening cysteine and the closing phenylalanine or tryptophan. D genes are given only for firm matches. Where a row states a size, it is once, few, many or the class of an expanded clone; other rows omit it.

abundance	v_gene	d_gene	len	j_gene	CDR3aa	CDR3nt
few	TRBV27	-	14	TRBJ1-5	CASSLSTGNQPQHF	TGTGCCAGCAGTTTGTCTACAGGAAATCAGCCCCAGCATTTT
-	TRBV2	TRBD1	12	TRBJ1-1	CASSSGGTEAFF	TGTGCCAGCAGCTCAGGGGGCACTGAAGCTTTCTTT
-	TRBV30	-	15	TRBJ2-3	CAWRVRDKRTDTQYF	TGTGCCTGGAGAGTGAGGGATAAACGCACAGATACGCAGTATTTT
-	TRBV5-1	-	13	TRBJ2-3	CASGAGAPQAQYF	TGCGCCAGCGGGGCAGGCGCCCCCCAAGCGCAGTATTTT
-	TRBV27	-	13	TRBJ2-7	CASARGFSYEQYF	TGTGCCAGCGCACGGGGGTTTTCCTACGAGCAGTACTTC
-	TRBV19	-	15	TRBJ1-5	CASSIREGANQPQHF	TGTGCCAGTAGTATAAGAGAAGGGGCCAATCAGCCCCAGCATTTT
-	TRBV4-2	TRBD2	18	TRBJ2-5	CASSQDIRTSGYQETQYF	TGTGCCAGCAGCCAAGACATCCGGACTAGCGGGTACCAAGAGACCCAGTACTTC
-	TRBV11-2	-	15	TRBJ2-1	CASSSGGGSYNEQFF	TGTGCCAGCAGCTCCGGGGGTGGGTCCTACAATGAGCAGTTCTTC
once	TRBV18	TRBD1	15	TRBJ2-5	CASSPPLAGGETQYF	TGTGCCAGCTCACCCCCCCTGGCAGGGGGCGAGACCCAGTACTTC
-	TRBV25-1	TRBD1	18	TRBJ1-1	CASNPGPGGGHGNTEAFF	TGTGCCAGCAACCCCGGGCCAGGGGGCGGCCATGGGAACACTGAAGCTTTCTTT
-	TRBV24-1	-	16	TRBJ2-2	CATSGSTGWGSGELFF	TGTGCCACCAGTGGTTCGACAGGATGGGGATCCGGGGAGCTGTTTTTT
-	TRBV6-5	-	13	TRBJ2-5	CASSFTGKETQYF	TGTGCCAGCAGCTTTACAGGGAAAGAGACCCAGTACTTC
-	TRBV30	TRBD1	14	TRBJ1-1	CAWGGDRGNTEAFF	TGTGCCTGGGGCGGAGACAGGGGGAACACTGAAGCTTTCTTT
-	TRBV19	TRBD1	14	TRBJ1-5	CASSIGGGGQPQHF	TGTGCCAGTAGTATAGGAGGGGGCGGTCAGCCCCAGCATTTT
few	TRBV12-3/TRBV12-4	TRBD1	13	TRBJ1-2	CASSYRTGSGYTF	TGTGCCAGCAGCTACAGGACAGGGTCTGGCTACACCTTC
-	TRBV29-1	TRBD1	16	TRBJ1-2	CSVEAFSAGGTYGYTF	TGCAGCGTTGAAGCATTCTCGGCAGGGGGCACCTATGGCTACACCTTC
-	TRBV6-1	TRBD2	17	TRBJ2-7	CASSERRLAGGRYEQYF	TGTGCCAGCAGTGAACGGCGACTAGCGGGGGGGCGGTACGAGCAGTACTTC
once	TRBV5-1	TRBD1	16	TRBJ2-6	CATGAGGLSGANVLTF	TGCGCCACCGGGGCAGGGGGCCTCTCTGGGGCCAACGTCCTGACTTTC
-	TRBV30	-	16	TRBJ1-1	CAWSVEMGRMNTEAFF	TGTGCCTGGAGTGTAGAGATGGGCCGAATGAACACTGAAGCTTTCTTT
-	TRBV9	TRBD1	17	TRBJ2-1	CASSPRDRDLARNEQFF	TGTGCCAGCAGCCCACGGGACAGGGATCTAGCTCGAAATGAGCAGTTCTTC
-	TRBV5-4	-	13	TRBJ1-2	CASTEGFNYGYTF	TGTGCCAGCACTGAGGGCTTTAACTATGGCTACACCTTC
-	TRBV5-6	-	17	TRBJ2-6	CASTPRSVPSGANVLTF	TGTGCCAGCACCCCCCGGTCGGTTCCTTCTGGGGCCAACGTCCTGACTTTC